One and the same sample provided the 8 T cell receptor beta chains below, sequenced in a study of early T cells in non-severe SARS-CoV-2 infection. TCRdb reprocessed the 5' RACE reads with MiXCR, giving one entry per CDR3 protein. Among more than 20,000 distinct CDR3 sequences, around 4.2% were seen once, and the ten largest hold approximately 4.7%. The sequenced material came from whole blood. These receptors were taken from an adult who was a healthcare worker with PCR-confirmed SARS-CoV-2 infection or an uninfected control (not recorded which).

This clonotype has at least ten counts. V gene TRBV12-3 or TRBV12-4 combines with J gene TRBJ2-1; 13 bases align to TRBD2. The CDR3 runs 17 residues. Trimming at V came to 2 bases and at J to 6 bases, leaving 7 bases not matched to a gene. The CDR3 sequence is CASSLTSGREPGNEQFF. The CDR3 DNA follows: TGTGCCAGCAGTTTAACTAGCGGGAGGGAGCCCGGCAATGAGCAGTTCTTC.

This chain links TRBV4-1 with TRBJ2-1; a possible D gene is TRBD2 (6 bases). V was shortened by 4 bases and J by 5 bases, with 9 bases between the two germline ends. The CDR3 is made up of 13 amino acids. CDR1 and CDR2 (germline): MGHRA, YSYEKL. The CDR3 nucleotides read TGCGCCAGCAGCCCTAGCGACAACAATGAGCAGTTCTTC. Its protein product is CASSPSDNNEQFF.

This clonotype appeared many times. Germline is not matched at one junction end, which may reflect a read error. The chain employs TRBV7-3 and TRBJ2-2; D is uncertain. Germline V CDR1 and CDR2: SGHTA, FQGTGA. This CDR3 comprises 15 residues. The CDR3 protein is CASSLTSVAAGELFF. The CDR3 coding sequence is TGTGCCAGCAGCCTAACGTCAGTTGCGGCCGGGGAGCTGTTTTTT.

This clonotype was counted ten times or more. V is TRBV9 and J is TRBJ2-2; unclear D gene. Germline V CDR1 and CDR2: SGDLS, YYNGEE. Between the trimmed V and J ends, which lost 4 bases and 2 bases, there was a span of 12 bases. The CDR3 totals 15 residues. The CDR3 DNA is TGTGCCAGCAGCCCAGAGTTACCAAACACCGGGGAGCTGTTTTTT. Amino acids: CASSPELPNTGELFF.

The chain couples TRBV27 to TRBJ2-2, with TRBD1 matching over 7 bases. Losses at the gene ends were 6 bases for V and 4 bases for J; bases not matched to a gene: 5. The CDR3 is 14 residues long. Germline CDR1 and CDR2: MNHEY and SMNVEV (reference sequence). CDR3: CASSPDRRTGELFF. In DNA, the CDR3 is TGTGCCAGCAGCCCGGACAGGCGCACCGGGGAGCTGTTTTTT.

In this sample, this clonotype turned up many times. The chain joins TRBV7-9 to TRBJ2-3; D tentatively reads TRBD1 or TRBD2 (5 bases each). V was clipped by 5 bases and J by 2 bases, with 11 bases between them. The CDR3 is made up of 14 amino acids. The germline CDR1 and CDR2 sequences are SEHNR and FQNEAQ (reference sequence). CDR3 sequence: CASSPGAVTDTQYF. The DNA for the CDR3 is TGTGCCAGCAGCCCCGGGGCGGTCACAGATACGCAGTATTTT.

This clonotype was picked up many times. The CDR3 nucleotides read TGTGCAAGTCGCTCAGGACAGGGGGCGTTACGTGCCACTGAAGCTTTCTTT. Translated: CASRSGQGALRATEAFF. V and J are TRBV12-2 and TRBJ1-1; the table names TRBD1, a call not compared with the DNA. TRBV12-2 is recorded as a pseudogene. The CDR3 totals 17 residues.

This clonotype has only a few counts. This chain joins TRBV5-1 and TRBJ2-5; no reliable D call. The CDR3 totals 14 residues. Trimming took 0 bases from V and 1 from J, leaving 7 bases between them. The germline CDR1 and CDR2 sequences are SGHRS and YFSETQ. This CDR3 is CASSLAQVQETQYF. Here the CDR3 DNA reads TGCGCCAGCAGCTTGGCCCAGGTCCAAGAGACCCAGTACTTC.